The 17 T cell receptor beta chains below were found in one sample sequenced in a study of T cell repertoires in cytomegalovirus infection. TCRdb ran MiXCR on the reads and lists one entry per CDR3 protein. The profile covers 680,000 or so distinct CDR3 sequences, with under 40% appearing a single time and about 2.8% taken by the ten largest. The specimen was PBMCs. Every receptor here comes from a human donor in good health (CMV status not recorded). Some clones in this sample may be carry-over from other donors' samples.

The chain carries TRBV7-2 and TRBJ2-5, with unresolved D. Trimming removed 6 bases at V and 5 bases at J, with 10 bases between. In germline, CDR1 is SGHTA, CDR2 FQGNSA. This CDR3 is built from 12 residues. The CDR3 nucleotides are TGTGCCAGCAGTATAACCCAGGAGACCCAGTACTTC. Amino acids: CASSITQETQYF. Complete variable domain (other parts from reference TRBV7-2 and TRBJ2-5): GAGVSQSPSNKVTEKGKDVELRCDPISGHTALYWYRQSLGQGLEFLIYFQGNSAPDKSGLPSDRFSAERTGGSVSTLTIQRTQQEDSAVYLCASSITQETQYFGPGTRLLVL.

With regard to this clonotype: The junction differs from germline at one of its ends, possibly a read error. The gene calls are TRBV5-3 and TRBJ2-7; D is perhaps TRBD1 (5 bases). TRBV5-3 is annotated as an ORF whose role is uncertain. CDR3 size: 13 residues. The CDR3 DNA reads TGTACCAGCAGCTTAACAGGTACCTACGAGCAGTACTTC. This translates into CTSSLTGTYEQYF.

The chain carries TRBV7-6 and TRBJ2-3; no definite D call. The length of the CDR3 is 12 residues. V lost 5 bases and J lost 2, with 5 bases in between. The germline CDR1 and CDR2 sequences are SGHVS and FNYEAQ. The CDR3 bases are TGTGCCAGCAGCCTACACACAGATACGCAGTATTTT. It translates to CASSLHTDTQYF.

V is TRBV30 and J is TRBJ2-3, with D unresolved. The V gene's germline CDR1 is GTSNPN and CDR2 SVGIG (reference sequence). Trimming took off 0 bases at V and 3 bases at J, with 4 bases between the two ends. The CDR3 covers 12 residues. Written as DNA, the CDR3 is TGTGCCTGGAGTGTCCCTACAGATACGCAGTATTTT. Translated, it gives CAWSVPTDTQYF.

The chain joins TRBV7-2 to TRBJ1-3, with 8 bases identical to TRBD1. The germline V gene encodes CDR1 SGHTA and CDR2 FQGNSA. The junction had 13 bases not matched to a gene; V was cut back by 2 bases and J by 4 bases. This CDR3 has 18 amino acids. The CDR3 region has the DNA TGTGCCAGCAGCTTATCGACATCAGGGGGCGCGCAAGGAAACACCATATATTTT. Protein: CASSLSTSGGAQGNTIYF.

The chain has TRBV5-1 and TRBJ1-2; D unresolved. The CDR3 runs 13 residues. Trimming removed 0 bases from V and 4 bases from J, with 7 bases in between. Germline CDR1 reads SGHRS; CDR2 reads YFSETQ. CDR3: CASSLANTYGYTF. The DNA for the CDR3 is TGCGCCAGCAGCTTGGCCAACACCTATGGCTACACCTTC.

This chain joins TRBV4-1 and TRBJ2-1; D is possibly TRBD2 (5 bases). This CDR3 region has 15 residues. Trimming left V 1 base short and J 5 bases short, with 12 bases between. Per the germline V gene, CDR1 is MGHRA and CDR2 is YSYEKL. The CDR3 DNA follows: TGCGCCAGCAGCCAAGTGTCGCGGGCTGACAATGAGCAGTTCTTC. Translating it yields CASSQVSRADNEQFF.

The chain uses TRBV7-3 and TRBJ1-5, with D hard to call. Per the germline V gene, CDR1 is SGHTA and CDR2 is FQGTGA. The CDR3 extends over 19 amino acids. V gave up 2 bases and J gave up 4 bases, with 24 bases separating them. CDR3 coding DNA: TGTGCCAGCAGCTTACCCCGCGTTCCAGCTTGGAAGGTAAATCAGCCCCAGCATTTT. Its translation: CASSLPRVPAWKVNQPQHF.

This clonotype turned up a few times. The genes are TRBV28 and TRBJ1-2, with 9 nucleotides matching TRBD1. CDR3 length: 14 amino acids. CDR1 is MDHEN and CDR2 is SYDVKM in the germline V gene. With V trimmed by 5 bases and J by 5 bases, 6 bases remained unmatched. CDR3 residues: CASSATGTGYGYTF. CDR3 sequence (DNA): TGTGCCAGCAGTGCTACCGGGACAGGGTATGGCTACACCTTC.

A single count supports this clonotype. The chain joins TRBV12-3 or TRBV12-4 to TRBJ2-2; TRBD2 aligns across 11 bases. The CDR3 has 17 amino acids. The ends lost 6 bases at V and 5 bases at J; junction bases unmatched: 11. CDR3 bases: TGTGCCAGCAGAGAAGGACTAGCGGGCAGTCTAACCGGGGAGCTGTTTTTT. Translating gives CASREGLAGSLTGELFF.

The V gene is TRBV7-9, the J gene TRBJ2-7, with D possibly being TRBD2 (6 bases). The germline V gene encodes CDR1 SEHNR and CDR2 FQNEAQ (reference sequence). The CDR3 covers 12 residues. V was trimmed by 3 bases and J by 11 bases, leaving 14 bases between them. The CDR3 coding sequence is TGTGCCAGCAGCTTGGGGCAGGGCGGGGAGTACTTC. It is translated as CASSLGQGGEYF.

This clonotype was observed many times. The rearrangement joins TRBV7-6 to TRBJ1-6; D remains unclear. Looked up from germline, CDR1 is SGHVS and CDR2 is FNYEAQ. The V and J ends lost 4 bases and 8 bases respectively, with 6 bases between them. The CDR3 runs to 12 residues. CDR3 sequence reads: CASSSQDSPLHF. Here the CDR3 DNA reads TGTGCCAGCAGCTCCCAGGATTCACCCCTCCACTTT.

V usage is TRBV4-2 and J usage is TRBJ2-7; D may be TRBD2 (5 bases). Germline V gene lookup returns CDR1 LGHNA and CDR2 YNFKEQ. The germline V and J ends were trimmed by 1 base and 9 bases, with 13 bases remaining between them. The CDR3 contains 13 residues. Here the CDR3 DNA reads TGTGCCAGCAGCCAAGTTCCCCCCCGGGGGCAGTACTTC. Translation gives CASSQVPPRGQYF.

The chain is built from TRBV6-2 or TRBV6-3 and TRBJ2-5, with D perhaps being TRBD1 or TRBD2 (5 bases each). In germline, CDR1 is MNHEY, CDR2 SVGEGT. CDR3 size: 14 residues. Trimming shortened V by 7 bases and J by 2 bases, and 14 bases separated the two germline ends. This CDR3 is CASTLGRVQETQYF. The CDR3 nucleotides read TGTGCCAGCACCTTGGGACGGGTGCAAGAGACCCAGTACTTC.

Only one count was recorded for this clonotype. This may come from a read error, since a much larger clone is one base off. Since no conserved phenylalanine or tryptophan closes the CDR3, a read error is the likely cause. V and J are TRBV7-2 and TRBJ2-7, with 9 positions matching TRBD2. The V segment lost 4 bases and the J segment 1 base; nucleotides outside the gene matches: 2. In germline, CDR1 is SGHTA, CDR2 FQGNSA. The CDR3 sequence is 14 residues long. This CDR3 reads CASSSSGGSYEQYL. CDR3 DNA sequence: TGTGCCAGCAGCTCAAGCGGGGGGTCCTACGAGCAGTACTTA.

The V call is TRBV27, the J call TRBJ2-1, with D tentatively TRBD1 (8 bases). Per germline, CDR1 MNHEY and CDR2 SMNVEV (reference sequence). CDR3 size: 15 residues. Trimming took 5 bases from V and 5 from J, leaving 16 bases between them. CDR3 residues: CASSPWTGRDNEQFF. CDR3 bases: TGTGCCAGCAGTCCTTGGACAGGGAGGGACAATGAGCAGTTCTTC.

This clonotype showed up just a few times. The chain couples TRBV28 to TRBJ2-7, with D hard to call. V was shortened by 4 bases and J by 4 bases, with 8 bases between the two germline ends. The CDR3 consists of 12 residues. Looked up from germline, CDR1 is MDHEN and CDR2 is SYDVKM. The CDR3 DNA reads as TGTGCCAGCAGTTCAACAGTTTACGAGCAGTACTTC. It specifies CASSSTVYEQYF.